A selection of T cell receptor beta chains follows, all from one sample in a study of blood T cell repertoires in COVID-19. The protocol was immunoSEQ multiplex PCR, while the TCRdb copy is restricted to in-frame clones and leaves out a portion. This repertoire shows fewer than 300,000 clones, approximately 84% found once; its top ten account for 8% to 9.5%. Sequenced: peripheral blood. The source is a human donor in a cohort sampled during active COVID-19. CDR3s include the opening cysteine and the closing phenylalanine or tryptophan. Each record gives: CDR3 protein, CDR3 DNA, V gene, J gene, clone size, D gene. D genes are given only for firm matches. Rows give clone size only sometimes, using once, few, many, or a class for an expanded clone.

CASSPGLVLSYNEQFF,TGCGCCAGCAGCCCCGGACTAGTTCTCTCCTACAATGAGCAGTTCTTC,TRBV5-1,TRBJ2-1,-,TRBD2
CASSLGQNTEAFF,TGTGCCAGCAGTTTAGGACAGAACACTGAAGCTTTCTTT,TRBV12-3/TRBV12-4,TRBJ1-1,medium-sized,-
CASSLGTSHFNADTQYF,TGCGCCAGCAGCCTAGGGACTAGTCATTTCAACGCAGATACGCAGTATTTT,TRBV5-1,TRBJ2-3,-,TRBD2
CASSVDLRGRSNEQFF,TGTGCCAGCAGCGTAGATCTCAGGGGGCGATCCAATGAGCAGTTCTTC,TRBV9,TRBJ2-1,-,TRBD1
CAISESAAPAFGELFF,TGTGCCATCAGTGAGTCCGCGGCACCGGCTTTCGGGGAGCTGTTTTTT,TRBV10-3,TRBJ2-2,-,-
CASSQTGNYGYTF,TGCGCCAGCAGTCAGACAGGGAACTATGGCTACACCTTC,TRBV5-1,TRBJ1-2,-,TRBD1
CASSPDSYGYTF,TGCGCCAGCAGCCCCGATAGCTATGGCTACACCTTC,TRBV5-1,TRBJ1-2,-,-
CASSPRGGSHNSPLHF,TGTGCCAGTAGCCCAAGGGGGGGCAGTCATAATTCACCCCTCCACTTT,TRBV19,TRBJ1-6,few,-
CASSLGYEQYF,TGTGCCAGCAGCCTCGGGTACGAGCAGTACTTC,TRBV5-6,TRBJ2-7,few,-
CASGDRGRNSPLHF,TGTGCCAGTGGTGACAGGGGTAGGAATTCACCCCTCCACTTT,TRBV19,TRBJ1-6,-,TRBD1
CASSGPPTGETEAFF,TGTGCCAGTAGTGGTCCGCCGACCGGGGAAACTGAAGCTTTCTTT,TRBV19,TRBJ1-1,-,-
CASSATSGGSYEQYF,TGTGCCAGCAGCGCGACTAGCGGGGGATCATACGAGCAGTACTTC,TRBV6-4,TRBJ2-7,many,TRBD2